A selection of T cell receptor beta chains follows, all from one sample in a study of shared clonotypes between healthy human individuals. The data were produced by immunoSEQ multiplex PCR, yet TCRdb's version contains in-frame clones alone and is incomplete. The sample yields fewer than 2.5 million clones, roughly 93% seen once. The sequenced sample consisted of naive CD4+ T cells from PBMCs. The receptors here all came from a man aged 18 to 29 in good health. Some clones in this sample may be carry-over from other donors' samples. The CDR3 runs from the conserved cysteine through the conserved F or W. D genes are given only for firm matches. For some rows the clone size is stated as once, few or many, or as a class when expanded; others skip it.

>TRBJ2-3|NA|TRBV7-9|TRBD2
TGTGCCAGCAGCTTAGCTTCGGTAGCGGGGACAGATACGCAGTATTTT
CASSLASVAGTDTQYF
>TRBJ2-5|once|TRBV10-2|NA
TGCGCCAGCAGTGGCCTGAACACAGGGAGGCAAGAGACCCAGTACTTC
CASSGLNTGRQETQYF
>TRBJ2-4|NA|TRBV7-2|NA
TGTGCCAGCAGCTTAACCTCCCTGCGACCCCAAGCCAAAAACATTCAGTACTTC
CASSLTSLRPQAKNIQYF
>TRBJ2-7|NA|TRBV10-2|NA
TGCGCCAGCAGTGGGCAGGTGCTAGACGAGCAGTACTTC
CASSGQVLDEQYF
>TRBJ2-3|NA|TRBV18|TRBD2
TGTGCCAGCTCACAACTAGCGGCTAGCACAGATACGCAGTATTTT
CASSQLAASTDTQYF
>TRBJ1-5|NA|TRBV19|NA
TGTGCCAGTAGTATAGAGAGGTCTCTAAGGGGCAATAGCAATCAGCCCCAGCATTTT
CASSIERSLRGNSNQPQHF
>TRBJ2-5|NA|TRBV4-1|NA
TGCGCCAGCAGCCAGGGCCCCGCGGGACAGCAAGAGACCCAGTACTTC
CASSQGPAGQQETQYF
>TRBJ2-1|NA|TRBV27|NA
TGTGCCAGCACCCCGCGGGGCGTATTGAGGAATGAGCAGTTCTTC
CASTPRGVLRNEQFF
>TRBJ2-7|NA|TRBV5-4|TRBD2
TGTGCCAGCAGCTCTGGGGGAGGGTCGAGCTCCTACGAGCAGTACTTC
CASSSGGGSSSYEQYF
>TRBJ1-4|NA|TRBV6-1|TRBD1
TGTGCCAGCAGGACCCGGGGGACAGGGTTGGGAAAACTGTTTTTT
CASRTRGTGLGKLFF
>TRBJ1-1|NA|TRBV5-1|NA
TGCGCCAGCAGCTTGGAGGACACCACGAACACTGAAGCTTTCTTT
CASSLEDTTNTEAFF
>TRBJ1-1|NA|TRBV2|NA
TGTGCCAGCATTAGCGGGGTAAACACTGAAGCTTTCTTT
CASISGVNTEAFF
>TRBJ1-3|once|TRBV18|NA
TGTGCCAGCTCACCCCGCTATAGGGGAGAGAACAGAAACACCATATATTTT
CASSPRYRGENRNTIYF
>TRBJ1-5|NA|TRBV28|NA
TGTGCCAGCAGTTTCGGCGTAAGAGGGCCCCAGCATTTT
CASSFGVRGPQHF
>TRBJ2-7|NA|TRBV6-6|NA
TGTGCCAGCTCTAGTTACGTGAGCGAGCAGTACTTC
CASSSYVSEQYF
>TRBJ1-4|NA|TRBV7-9|NA
TGTGCCAGCAGCTTAGCGGGGAATGAAAAACTGTTTTTT
CASSLAGNEKLFF
>TRBJ2-7|once|TRBV12-5|NA
TGTGCTAGTGGTCCCCGAATCCCGGTGAACGAGCAGTACTTC
CASGPRIPVNEQYF
>TRBJ2-3|NA|TRBV9|TRBD2
TGTGCCAGCAGCGTGAGCGGGGTCTCCCATACGCAGTATTTT
CASSVSGVSHTQYF
>TRBJ1-2|NA|TRBV10-3|NA
TGTGCCATCTCGACAGGTCGGAACTATGGCTACACCTTC
CAISTGRNYGYTF
>TRBJ2-5|NA|TRBV5-4|TRBD2
TGTGCCAGCAGCTTGACTAGCGGGAGAGAGACCCAGTACTTC
CASSLTSGRETQYF
>TRBJ1-5|few|TRBV7-4|NA
TGTGCCAGCAGCTTAGGGATGCGCAATCAGCCCCAGCATTTT
CASSLGMRNQPQHF
>TRBJ1-1|NA|TRBV18|TRBD1
TGTGCCAGCTCTAAGGACAGGGTGTCTGAAGCTTTCTTT
CASSKDRVSEAFF
>TRBJ2-2|once|TRBV9|TRBD2
TGTGCCAGCAGCACTAGCGGGGTGAACACCGGGGAGCTGTTTTTT
CASSTSGVNTGELFF
>TRBJ2-3|NA|TRBV27|NA
TGTGCCAGCAGTTCCTACCCTCGAGGTACGCAGTATTTT
CASSSYPRGTQYF
>TRBJ1-2|NA|TRBV6-5|NA
TGTGCCAGCAGAAACCTTCAAAGGGGCTACACCTTC
CASRNLQRGYTF
>TRBJ2-3|NA|TRBV4-3|TRBD2
TGCGCCAGCAGCCAAGGATCGTTAACTAGCGGGAGGACAGATACGCAGTATTTT
CASSQGSLTSGRTDTQYF
>TRBJ2-7|once|TRBV29-1|TRBD2
TGCAGCGTTAGGGCTAGCGGTCGGAACGAGCAGTACTTC
CSVRASGRNEQYF
>TRBJ2-3|NA|TRBV5-1|TRBD2
TGCGCCAGCAGCTTGGGCCAACTAGCGGGAGGTTGGCCAGATACGCAGTATTTT
CASSLGQLAGGWPDTQYF
>TRBJ2-7|once|TRBV28|NA
TGTGCCAGCAGGGGAGGGGGGGCCTCCTACGAGCAGTACTTC
CASRGGGASYEQYF
>TRBJ2-2|few|TRBV9|NA
TGTGCCAGCAGCTTTTCGGGTGGCACCGGGGAGCTGTTTTTT
CASSFSGGTGELFF
>TRBJ2-7|NA|TRBV5-1|TRBD1
TGCGCCAGCAGGAGGGACAGCACTCCTACCTACGAGCAGTACTTC
CASRRDSTPTYEQYF
>TRBJ1-2|NA|TRBV6-6|TRBD1
TGTGCCAGCAGTTCCGTAGACAGGGTCTATGGCTACACCTTC
CASSSVDRVYGYTF
>TRBJ1-4|NA|TRBV6-5|TRBD1
TGTGCCAGCAGTTACCAGACAGGGGTGGCTGAAAAACTGTTTTTT
CASSYQTGVAEKLFF
>TRBJ2-5|NA|TRBV5-1|NA
TGCGCCAGCAGCTTTACGGGATTCCAAGAGACCCAGTACTTC
CASSFTGFQETQYF
>TRBJ1-4|few|TRBV5-4|TRBD1
TGTGCCAGCAGCTTGGACGGGACAGGGATGTTTTTT
CASSLDGTGMFF
>TRBJ1-1|NA|TRBV27|NA
TGTGCCAGCAGTTTAGAGTCCCTCAGGGGCCCTGACACTGAAGCTTTCTTT
CASSLESLRGPDTEAFF
>TRBJ2-1|NA|TRBV29-1|TRBD2
TGCAGCGTTTCGACTAGCGGGAGCATTGGCTCCTACAATGAGCAGTTCTTC
CSVSTSGSIGSYNEQFF
>TRBJ2-5|once|TRBV11-2|NA
TGTGCCAGCAGCTTCAACCTAGCGATGGAGACCCAGTACTTC
CASSFNLAMETQYF
>TRBJ1-5|NA|TRBV2|NA
TGTGCCAGCAGTCTCGGGGTAAGCAATCAGCCCCAGCATTTT
CASSLGVSNQPQHF
>TRBJ2-2|NA|TRBV5-1|TRBD2
TGCGCCAGCAGCCGGCAGGGGACTAGCGGGAGCACCGGGGAGCTGTTTTTT
CASSRQGTSGSTGELFF
>TRBJ2-7|once|TRBV28|NA
TGTGCCAGCAGACGTAACCGGGCCTTAAGCTCCTACGAGCAGTACTTC
CASRRNRALSSYEQYF
>TRBJ1-1|NA|TRBV15|TRBD1
TGTGCCACCAGCAGAGATCAGGGGGCCAACACTGAAGCTTTCTTT
CATSRDQGANTEAFF
>TRBJ2-1|NA|TRBV7-9|NA
TGTGCCAGCAAGACTAGTCAAGAATACAATGAGCAGTTCTTC
CASKTSQEYNEQFF
>TRBJ1-5|NA|TRBV30|NA
TGTGCCTGGAGTGTACTTGGGTCGCAGCCCCAGCATTTT
CAWSVLGSQPQHF
>TRBJ1-2|NA|TRBV11-2|NA
TGTGCCAGCAGGGACTCGTGGGATGGCTACACCTTC
CASRDSWDGYTF
>TRBJ2-1|NA|TRBV5-1|TRBD2
TGCGCCAGCAGCACCGGACTAGCGGGACAGTCTAATGAGCAGTTCTTC
CASSTGLAGQSNEQFF
>TRBJ2-7|NA|TRBV4-3|TRBD2
TGCGCCAGCAGCCAAGATTTATTAGGACTAGCGGCCTCCTACGAGCAGTACTTC
CASSQDLLGLAASYEQYF
>TRBJ1-1|NA|TRBV28|NA
TGTGCCAGCAGTTTATCAGGGCAGAGTGAAGCTTTCTTT
CASSLSGQSEAFF
>TRBJ1-5|NA|TRBV7-2|NA
TGTGCCAGCAGCTTATACGGGACGCCCAATCAGCCCCAGCATTTT
CASSLYGTPNQPQHF
>TRBJ1-3|NA|TRBV28|NA
TGTGCCAGCAGTTTCCCGGCCGGGGACAACACCATATATTTT
CASSFPAGDNTIYF
>TRBJ2-1|NA|TRBV7-2|NA
TGTGCCAGCAGCTCCGGATCTAGCTCCTACAATGAGCAGTTCTTC
CASSSGSSSYNEQFF
>TRBJ2-2|NA|TRBV5-1|NA
TGCGCCAGCAGCTTGGAACAGGGAACGAACACCGGGGAGCTGTTTTTT
CASSLEQGTNTGELFF
>TRBJ1-1|NA|TRBV7-9|NA
TGTGCCAGCGAGGAAGGGGCGGGTGGGGACACTGAAGCTTTCTTT
CASEEGAGGDTEAFF
>TRBJ2-5|NA|TRBV28|TRBD2
TGTGCCAGCAGTTCGCTCTGGGAGGGGGAGACCCAGTACTTC
CASSSLWEGETQYF
>TRBJ1-1|NA|TRBV4-2|NA
TGTGCCAGCAGCCAAGGAGAAAGGATGAACACTGAAGCTTTCTTT
CASSQGERMNTEAFF
>TRBJ2-3|once|TRBV5-1|NA
TGCGCCAGCAGCTTCGGACACGGGGATAGTGTTACAGATACGCAGTATTTT
CASSFGHGDSVTDTQYF
>TRBJ1-1|NA|TRBV7-8|NA
TGTGCCAGCAGCGGTCCGGGACGGATGAACACTGAAGCTTTCTTT
CASSGPGRMNTEAFF
>TRBJ1-4|NA|TRBV18|TRBD1
TGTGCCAGCTCACTTCACAGGGGGCACGACGGAAAACTGTTTTTT
CASSLHRGHDGKLFF
>TRBJ2-5|NA|TRBV5-1|NA
TGCGCCAGCAGCTTGAGCAGGGCAGAGACCCAGTACTTC
CASSLSRAETQYF